The TCR beta chain described here comes from a study of blood T cell repertoires in COVID-19 (TCRdb year 2020). Regarding the complete study: The collaborator samples originated in the United States, Italy and Spain and spanned the acute and convalescent phases of COVID-19. A freely available public database, intended as a resource for researchers studying the immune response to SARS-CoV-2, is where the repertoires were released. Nearly every sample came with metadata listing a de-identified subject ID, COVID-19 status, age in years and sex. Where available, HLA class I and class II types were obtained from metadata supplied by the sample provider rather than from assay-based typing. Samples came from the ongoing ImmuneRACE study (first 160 participants) plus 1,254 subjects from 6 global collaborators. The prospective study material was composed of cDNA or gDNA derived from T cells, B-cell-depleted T cells, or PBMCs. Subjects who had been exposed to COVID-19, were actively infected with it, or had recovered from it provided the deeply sampled blood TCRbeta repertoires that made up the dataset. The study at large found these results: The quantity of clinical and demographic metadata differed by source and by participant and was supplied without curation.

The immunoSEQ Assay, a bias-controlled multiplex PCR, was used to amplify TCRbeta CDR3 regions from genomic DNA. In the original analysis: Nucleated cell counts per sample were estimated from amplification of reference gene primers within the assay. Sequence reads were collapsed and filtered to measure the absolute abundance of every unique TCRbeta CDR3 rearrangement. For each sample, productive Simpson clonality was calculated as the square root of Simpson's diversity index over productive rearrangements. Here the immuneACCESS table is served through TCRdb, limited to in-frame sequences with V and J called. Missing clones are a known gap in these copies; in checked studies unresolved V genes cover under half, and the rest lacks a known reason. V, J and clone size were drawn from that table, and D and trimming were deduced from the DNA. The sample table lists about 70,000 clones, around 78% of them with a count of one. Around 16% of the sample goes to the ten largest clones.

The collaborating institutions used their own protocols to collect whole blood in K2EDTA tubes. Collaborator samples were shipped for TCRbeta analysis as frozen whole blood, isolated PBMCs, or DNA extracted from either sample type. Compared with germline, V lacks 6 bases and J lacks 1 base; bases without a gene match: 7. From its cysteine to its phenylalanine, the CDR3 spans 15 amino acids. Only the CDR3 DNA is retained, 45 bases long and in frame from the first base. Based on the germline V gene, the CDR1 and CDR2 sequences are SQVTM and ANQGSEA. This clone was counted at least ten times. The antigen this receptor binds is unknown. No much larger clone is present one base from it, and per-base qualities are unavailable.

The sequenced material came from peripheral blood. The TCR was taken from a human donor in a cohort sampled during active COVID-19. The rearrangement joined TRBV29-1 to TRBJ1-4; 8 central nucleotides agree with TRBD1. CDR3 reads: CSVSGQAETNEKLFF. The base sequence is TGCAGCGTCTCGGGACAGGCAGAAACTAATGAAAAACTGTTTTTT.